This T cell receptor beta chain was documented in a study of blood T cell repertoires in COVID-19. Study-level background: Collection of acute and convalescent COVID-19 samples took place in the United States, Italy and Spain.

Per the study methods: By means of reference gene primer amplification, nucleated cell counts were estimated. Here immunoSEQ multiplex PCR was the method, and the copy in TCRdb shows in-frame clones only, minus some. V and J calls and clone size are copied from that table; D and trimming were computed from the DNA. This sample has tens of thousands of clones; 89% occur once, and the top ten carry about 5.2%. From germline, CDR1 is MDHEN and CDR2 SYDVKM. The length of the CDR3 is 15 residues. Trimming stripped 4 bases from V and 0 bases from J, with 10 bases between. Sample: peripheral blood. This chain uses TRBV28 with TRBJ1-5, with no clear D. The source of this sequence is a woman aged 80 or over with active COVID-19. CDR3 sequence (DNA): TGTGCCAGCAGTTCTAGCGATTATAGCAATCAGCCCCAGCATTTT. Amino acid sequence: CASSSSDYSNQPQHF.